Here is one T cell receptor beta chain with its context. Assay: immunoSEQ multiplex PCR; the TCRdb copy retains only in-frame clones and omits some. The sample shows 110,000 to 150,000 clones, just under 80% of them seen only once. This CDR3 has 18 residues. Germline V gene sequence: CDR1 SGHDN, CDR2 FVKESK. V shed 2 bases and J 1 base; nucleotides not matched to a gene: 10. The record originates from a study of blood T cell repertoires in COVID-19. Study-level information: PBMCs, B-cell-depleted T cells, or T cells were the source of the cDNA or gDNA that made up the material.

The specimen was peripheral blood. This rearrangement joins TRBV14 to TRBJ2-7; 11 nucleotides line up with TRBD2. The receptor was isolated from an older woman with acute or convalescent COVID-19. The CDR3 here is CASSQRVLAGVGSYEQYF. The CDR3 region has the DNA TGTGCCAGCAGCCAAAGGGTACTAGCGGGAGTGGGGTCCTACGAGCAGTACTTC.